This T cell receptor (beta chain) derives from a study of blood T cell repertoires in COVID-19 (dated by TCRdb to 2020 to 2021). Regarding the study in general: Recovered participants in ImmuneRACE Cohort 3 were defined as having two consecutive negative NP/OP PCR tests, clearance from a healthcare professional, or resolution of symptoms. Nearly every sample came with metadata listing a de-identified subject ID, COVID-19 status, age in years and sex. The dataset comprised deeply sampled blood TCRbeta repertoires from subjects exposed to, actively infected with, or recovered from COVID-19. The repertoires were made available in a free public database intended to serve as a resource for research on the immune response to SARS-CoV-2. Samples from collaborators originated in the United States, Italy and Spain and spanned both the acute and convalescent phases of COVID-19. Samples came from the ongoing ImmuneRACE study (first 160 participants) plus 1,254 subjects from 6 global collaborators. Where available, HLA class I and class II types were obtained from metadata supplied by the sample provider rather than from assay-based typing. The prospective study material was composed of cDNA or gDNA derived from T cells, B-cell-depleted T cells, or PBMCs.

V ends up 0 bases short and J 8 bases short, with an unmatched junction base count of 6. There are 15 amino acids in the CDR3, from cysteine to phenylalanine inclusive. Just the 45-base CDR3 DNA is kept, in frame starting at base 1. As encoded in the germline V gene, CDR1 is SGHRS while CDR2 is YFSETQ. In the prospective study, participants were about 18 to 100 years old, resided in approximately 25 geographic areas of the United States, and were enrolled through a virtual design. To assign participants to cohorts, the prospective study relied on clinical history that participants themselves reported in a screening survey and a study questionnaire. In the prospective study, mobile phlebotomists collected whole blood, serum and a nasopharyngeal or oropharyngeal swab from each participant. Over an approximately 2-month period, participants in the prospective study had the option of providing additional blood draws and questionnaires. Before DNA extraction, prospective study blood samples were shipped either frozen or at room temperature.

Turning to this clone: It lacks a known antigen. Per-base qualities were not stored, and no clone one base away is much larger.

Paper-wide results and their limitations: The quantity of clinical and demographic metadata differed by source and by participant and was supplied without curation.

The immunoSEQ Assay, a bias-controlled multiplex PCR, was used to amplify TCRbeta CDR3 regions from genomic DNA. As for the authors' bioinformatics: Within the assay, amplification of reference gene primers was used to estimate how many nucleated cells each sample contained. Sequence reads were collapsed and filtered to measure the absolute abundance of every unique TCRbeta CDR3 rearrangement. For each sample, productive Simpson clonality was calculated as the square root of Simpson's diversity index across productive rearrangements. This immuneACCESS table, as held by TCRdb, lists in-frame sequences with V and J called but not all clones. Of the missing ones, under half trace to an unresolved V gene in checked studies; the others have no known cause. That table furnishes V, J and clone size, whereas the DNA furnished D and trimming. This sample lists approximately 170,000 clones; less than 80% were detected once. The ten top clones hold 15% to 20% of the sample.

The source is a woman aged 70-85 years in a cohort exposed to, infected with or recovered from COVID-19 (not recorded which). This chain joins TRBV5-1 to TRBJ1-5; 9 bases in the junction line up with TRBD1. The source material was PBMCs or T cells enriched from blood (not recorded which). The CDR3 amino acid sequence is: CASSLVPGQGKPQHF. The DNA sequence is given as TGCGCCAGCAGCTTGGTCCCGGGACAGGGTAAGCCCCAGCATTTT. The variable domain in full, with residues beyond the CDR3 obtained from the reference TRBV5-1 and TRBJ1-5 genes, is KAGVTQTPRYLIKTRGQQVTLSCSPISGHRSVSWYQQTPGQGLQFLFEYFSETQRNKGNFPGRFSGRQFSNSRSEMNVSTLELGDSALYLCASSLVPGQGKPQHFGDGTRLSIL.